This TCR beta chain was sequenced in a study of CXCR3-negative and CXCR3-positive naive CD8 T cells. Study results and limitations: Memory cells showed distinct TRBV-TRBJ patterns, while the two naive subsets matched. Sequencing showed both naive subsets with comparably high diversity, and memory CD8+ cells much lower.

The sorter processed each CD8+ T cell subset in triplicate at some 330,000 cells apiece. A CD45RO-CCR7+CD27+CD95- phenotype identified naive CD8+ T cells. This CDR3 has 17 amino acids. The germline V gene has CDR1 DFQATT and CDR2 SNEGSKA (reference sequence). About this clonotype: As yet, its antigen is unknown.

Libraries were UMI-labeled 5' RACE TRB cDNA. TCRdb reanalyzed the 5' RACE reads, giving one entry per CDR3 protein sequence and no DNA. Recorded here are tens of thousands of distinct CDR3 sequences; the top ten clones represent 0.9% to 1.2%. Sequencing was performed on naive CXCR3- CD8+ T cells from blood. Subset given: CD45RO-CCR7+CD27+CD95- naive CD8+ T cells lacking CXCR3 (TNR3-). The rearrangement links TRBV20-1 to TRBJ2-1; there is no DNA to check the TCRdb D call of TRBD1. This receptor was identified in a human donor in good health. Some clones in this sample may be carry-over from other donors' samples. CDR3 sequence: CSARPVAQGALFHEQFF.